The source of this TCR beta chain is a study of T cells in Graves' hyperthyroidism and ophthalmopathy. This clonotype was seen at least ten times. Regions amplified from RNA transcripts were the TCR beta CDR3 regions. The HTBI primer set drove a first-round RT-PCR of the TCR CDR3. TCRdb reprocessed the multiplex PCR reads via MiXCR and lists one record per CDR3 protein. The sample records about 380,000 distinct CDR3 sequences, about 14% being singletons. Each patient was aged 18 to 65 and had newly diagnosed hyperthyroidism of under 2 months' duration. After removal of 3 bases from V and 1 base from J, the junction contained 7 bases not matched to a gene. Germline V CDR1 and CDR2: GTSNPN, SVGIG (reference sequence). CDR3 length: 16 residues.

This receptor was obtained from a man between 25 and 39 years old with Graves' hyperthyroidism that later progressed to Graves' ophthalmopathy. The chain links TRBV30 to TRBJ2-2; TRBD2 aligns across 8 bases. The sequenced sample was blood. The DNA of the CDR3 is TGTGCCTGGAGCCCCAAGCGGGGGTTGAACACCGGGGAGCTGTTTTTT. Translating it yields CAWSPKRGLNTGELFF.